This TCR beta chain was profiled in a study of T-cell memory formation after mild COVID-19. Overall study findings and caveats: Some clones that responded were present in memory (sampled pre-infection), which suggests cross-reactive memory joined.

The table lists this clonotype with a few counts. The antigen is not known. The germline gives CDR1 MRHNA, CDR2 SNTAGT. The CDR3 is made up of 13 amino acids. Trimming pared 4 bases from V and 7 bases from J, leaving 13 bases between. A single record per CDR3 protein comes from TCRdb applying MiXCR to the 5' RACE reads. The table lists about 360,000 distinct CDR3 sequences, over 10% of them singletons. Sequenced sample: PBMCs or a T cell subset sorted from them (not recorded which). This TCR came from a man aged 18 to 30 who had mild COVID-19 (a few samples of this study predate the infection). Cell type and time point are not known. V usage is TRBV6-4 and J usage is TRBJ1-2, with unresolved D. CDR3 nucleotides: TGTGCCAGCAGTGCCACGGGAGGGATTGGCTACACCTTC. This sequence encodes CASSATGGIGYTF.